This TCR beta chain was profiled in a study of blood T cell repertoires in COVID-19. Trimming took 4 bases from V and 5 from J, leaving 9 bases between them. The CDR3 runs to 13 residues. CDR1 and CDR2 (germline): LNHDA, SQIVND (reference sequence). The assay was immunoSEQ multiplex PCR, and TCRdb's table has in-frame clones only and misses some. The sample lists some 130,000 clones, around 87% seen once, with around 3.6% in the top ten. This clone is a singleton in its sample. This receptor was obtained from a woman in her fifties or sixties with acute or convalescent COVID-19. This rearrangement joins TRBV19 to TRBJ2-1, with a possible D match to TRBD2 (5 bases). The sequencing input was peripheral blood. The CDR3 DNA sequence: TGTGCCAGTAGTACCGGGGTGGACAATGAGCAGTTCTTC. Encoded protein: CASSTGVDNEQFF.